This TCR beta chain stems from a study of PD-L1 blockade in urothelial cancer. Study-wide context: Male patients with bladder-origin urothelial cancer numbered about 90% of the 29. Blood analysis was done at 3 weeks (second dose) and 6 weeks after treatment began.

Every PCR got spiked synthetic TCR analog templates. Produced via immunoSEQ multiplex PCR; TCRdb's table is partial and in-frame only. This table has around 29,000 clones, 84% appearing once. Trimming removed 4 bases at V and 9 bases at J, with 10 bases between. Germline CDR1 is SEHNR and CDR2 is FQNEAQ (reference sequence). CDR3 length: 12 amino acids. As to time point: peripheral blood 6 weeks after treatment start. Urothelial carcinoma, locally advanced or metastatic, affected the patients. The receptor was derived from a man between 65 and 80 years old with urothelial cancer. The material sequenced was PBMCs, taken around atezolizumab (anti-PD-L1) treatment. The genes are TRBV7-9 and TRBJ2-1; perhaps TRBD2 as D (6 bases). The CDR3 reads CASSSGRGEQFF. CDR3 nucleotide sequence: TGTGCCAGCAGCTCAGGGCGGGGTGAGCAGTTCTTC.